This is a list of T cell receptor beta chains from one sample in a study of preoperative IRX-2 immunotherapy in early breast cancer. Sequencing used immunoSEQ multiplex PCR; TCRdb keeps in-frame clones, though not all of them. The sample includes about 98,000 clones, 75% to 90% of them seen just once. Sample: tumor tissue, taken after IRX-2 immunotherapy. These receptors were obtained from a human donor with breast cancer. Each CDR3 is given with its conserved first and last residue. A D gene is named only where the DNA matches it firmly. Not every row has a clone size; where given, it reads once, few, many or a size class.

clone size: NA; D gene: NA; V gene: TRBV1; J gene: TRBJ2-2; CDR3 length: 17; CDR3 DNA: TGCGCCAGCAGCCCCACTAGCGGGAGGGCATCTTTCGGGGAGCTGTTTTTT; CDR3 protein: CASSPTSGRASFGELFF
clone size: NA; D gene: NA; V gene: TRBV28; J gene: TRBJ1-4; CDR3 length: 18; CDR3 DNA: TGTGCCAGCAGCCCCGTACAAAAAGCAGGGTCAATGAGTGAAAAACTGTTTTTT; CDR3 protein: CASSPVQKAGSMSEKLFF
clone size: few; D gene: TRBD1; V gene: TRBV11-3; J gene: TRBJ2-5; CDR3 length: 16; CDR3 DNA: TGTGCCAGCAGCTCCGGGCGGGACAGGTGGCAAGAGACCCAGTACTTC; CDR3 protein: CASSSGRDRWQETQYF
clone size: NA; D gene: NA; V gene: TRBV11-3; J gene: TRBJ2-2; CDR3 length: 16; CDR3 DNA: TGTGCCAGCAGCTGGAGGGAGCGCCGCGGGGCCGGGGAGCTGTTTTTT; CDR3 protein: CASSWRERRGAGELFF
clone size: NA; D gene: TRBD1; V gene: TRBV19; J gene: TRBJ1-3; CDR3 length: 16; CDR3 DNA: TGTGCCAGTAGTTCGTCCGGGGACAGGGTTGGAAACACCATATATTTT; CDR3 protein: CASSSSGDRVGNTIYF
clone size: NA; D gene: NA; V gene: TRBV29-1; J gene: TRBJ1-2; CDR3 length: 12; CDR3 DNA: TGCAGCGTTGGAGGAGGAGTAGGTGGCTACACCTTC; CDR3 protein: CSVGGGVGGYTF
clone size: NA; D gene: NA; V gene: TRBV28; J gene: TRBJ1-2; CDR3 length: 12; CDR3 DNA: TGTGCCAGCATAAGGGGAAGCTATGGCTACACCTTC; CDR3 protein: CASIRGSYGYTF
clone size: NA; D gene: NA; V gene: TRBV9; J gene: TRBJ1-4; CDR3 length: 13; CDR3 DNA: TGTGCCAGCAGTGATTTTGCTGGGGAAAAACTGTTTTTT; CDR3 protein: CASSDFAGEKLFF
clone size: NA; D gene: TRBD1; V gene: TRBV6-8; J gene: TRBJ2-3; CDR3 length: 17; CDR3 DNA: TGTGCCAGCAGTTTAAAGGGGACAGGGAGTCGGGGAGATACGCAGTATTTT; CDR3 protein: CASSLKGTGSRGDTQYF
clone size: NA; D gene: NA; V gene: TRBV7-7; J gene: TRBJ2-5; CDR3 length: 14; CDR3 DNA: TGTGCCAGCAGCTTAGGACTAAACCAAGAGACCCAGTACTTC; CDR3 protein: CASSLGLNQETQYF
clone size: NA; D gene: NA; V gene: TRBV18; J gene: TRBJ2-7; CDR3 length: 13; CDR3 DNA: TGTGCCAACTCACCACCGGGGAACCACGAGCAGTACTTC; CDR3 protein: CANSPPGNHEQYF
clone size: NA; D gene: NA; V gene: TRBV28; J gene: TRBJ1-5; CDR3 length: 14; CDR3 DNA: TGTGCCAGCAGTGGGTGGGGGGCAGATCAGCCCCAGCATTTT; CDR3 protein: CASSGWGADQPQHF
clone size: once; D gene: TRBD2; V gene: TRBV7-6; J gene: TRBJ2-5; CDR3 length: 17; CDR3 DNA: TGTGCTAGCAGCCGATGGGGGGGGATCGGGTACCAAGAGACCCAGTACTTC; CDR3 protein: CASSRWGGIGYQETQYF
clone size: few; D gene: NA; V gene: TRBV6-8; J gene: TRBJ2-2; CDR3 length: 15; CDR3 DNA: TGTGCCAGCAGTTACACCACTAGGATGGGAGGGGAGCTGTTTTTT; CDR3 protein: CASSYTTRMGGELFF
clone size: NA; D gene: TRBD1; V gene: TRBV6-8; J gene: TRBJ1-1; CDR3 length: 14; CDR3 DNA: TGTGCCAGCAGTGGCCGGGACAGCAACACTGAAGCTTTCTTT; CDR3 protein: CASSGRDSNTEAFF
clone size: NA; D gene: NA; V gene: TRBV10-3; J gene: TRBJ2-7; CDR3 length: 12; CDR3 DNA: TGTGCCATCAGTGAGGTAGGGGATGAGCAGTACTTC; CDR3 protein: CAISEVGDEQYF
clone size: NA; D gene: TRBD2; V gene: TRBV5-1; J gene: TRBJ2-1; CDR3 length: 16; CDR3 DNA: TGCGCCAGCAGCCCATCAGGACTAGCGGCTCAGGGGGAGCAGTTCTTC; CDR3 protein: CASSPSGLAAQGEQFF
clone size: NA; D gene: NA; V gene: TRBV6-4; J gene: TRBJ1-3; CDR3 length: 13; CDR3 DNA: TGTGCTACAGGGTCCCGGGTCGGAAACACCATATATTTT; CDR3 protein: CATGSRVGNTIYF
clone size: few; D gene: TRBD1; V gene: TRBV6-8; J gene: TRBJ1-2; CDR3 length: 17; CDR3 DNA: TGTGCCAGCAGTCGCCGGACAGGGGGCGTCGGGGTCTATGGCTACACCTTC; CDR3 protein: CASSRRTGGVGVYGYTF
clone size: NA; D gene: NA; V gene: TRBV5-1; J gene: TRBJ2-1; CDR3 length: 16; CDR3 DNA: TGCGCCAGCAGCACAACACCCAGAATGGGAAACAATGAGCAGTTCTTC; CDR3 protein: CASSTTPRMGNNEQFF
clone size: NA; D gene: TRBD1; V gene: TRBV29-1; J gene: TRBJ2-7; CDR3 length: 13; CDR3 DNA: TGCAGCGTTAGGGGACAGGGGGACCACGAGCAGTACTTC; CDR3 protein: CSVRGQGDHEQYF
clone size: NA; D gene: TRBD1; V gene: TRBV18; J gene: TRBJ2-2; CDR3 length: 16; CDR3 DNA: TGTGCCAGCTCACCTCTTCTAGGGGGCAACACCGGGGAGCTGTTTTTT; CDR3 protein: CASSPLLGGNTGELFF